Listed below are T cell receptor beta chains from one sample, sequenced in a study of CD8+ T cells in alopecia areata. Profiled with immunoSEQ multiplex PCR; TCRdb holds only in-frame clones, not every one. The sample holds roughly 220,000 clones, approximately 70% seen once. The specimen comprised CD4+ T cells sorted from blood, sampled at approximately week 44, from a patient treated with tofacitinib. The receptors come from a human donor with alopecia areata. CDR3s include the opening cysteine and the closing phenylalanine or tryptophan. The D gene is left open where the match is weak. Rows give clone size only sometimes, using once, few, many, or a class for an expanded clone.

CDR3aa: CASSLGQLYNEQFF
CDR3nt: TGTGCCAGCAGCTTGGGACAGCTTTACAATGAGCAGTTCTTC
d_gene: .
len: 14
abundance: .
j_gene: TRBJ2-1
v_gene: TRBV5-8

CDR3aa: CASTRDSEAFF
CDR3nt: TGTGCCAGCACCCGGGACAGTGAAGCTTTCTTT
d_gene: TRBD1
len: 11
abundance: .
j_gene: TRBJ1-1
v_gene: TRBV2

CDR3aa: CSVGTGGSNQPQHF
CDR3nt: TGCAGCGTAGGGACAGGGGGCAGCAATCAGCCCCAGCATTTT
d_gene: TRBD1
len: 14
abundance: .
j_gene: TRBJ1-5
v_gene: TRBV29-1

CDR3aa: CASITGTGVQGEQFF
CDR3nt: TGTGCCAGCATCACCGGGACAGGGGTCCAGGGTGAGCAGTTCTTC
d_gene: TRBD1
len: 15
abundance: few
j_gene: TRBJ2-1
v_gene: TRBV11-2

CDR3aa: CSVEGETQYF
CDR3nt: TGCAGCGTTGAAGGAGAGACCCAGTACTTC
d_gene: .
len: 10
abundance: few
j_gene: TRBJ2-5
v_gene: TRBV29-1

CDR3aa: CASSLAVNTEAFF
CDR3nt: TGCGCCAGCAGCTTGGCAGTGAACACTGAAGCTTTCTTT
d_gene: .
len: 13
abundance: .
j_gene: TRBJ1-1
v_gene: TRBV5-1

CDR3aa: CASKGDYVNYEQYF
CDR3nt: TGTGCCAGCAAAGGGGACTACGTTAACTACGAGCAGTACTTC
d_gene: TRBD2
len: 14
abundance: .
j_gene: TRBJ2-7
v_gene: TRBV2

CDR3aa: CAGAGGTYEQYF
CDR3nt: TGTGCCGGGGCGGGGGGCACCTACGAGCAGTACTTC
d_gene: TRBD2
len: 12
abundance: .
j_gene: TRBJ2-7
v_gene: TRBV30

CDR3aa: CASSPNRSYTF
CDR3nt: TGTGCCAGCAGTCCAAACAGAAGCTACACCTTC
d_gene: .
len: 11
abundance: .
j_gene: TRBJ1-2
v_gene: TRBV6-6

CDR3aa: CASSPLSGDTDTQYF
CDR3nt: TGTGCCAGCTCACCTCTCTCAGGGGACACAGATACGCAGTATTTT
d_gene: .
len: 15
abundance: .
j_gene: TRBJ2-3
v_gene: TRBV18

CDR3aa: CASSVLQGGTGELFF
CDR3nt: TGTGCCAGCAGCGTACTACAGGGAGGCACCGGGGAGCTGTTTTTT
d_gene: .
len: 15
abundance: .
j_gene: TRBJ2-2
v_gene: TRBV9

CDR3aa: CSVEENPVGIGYTF
CDR3nt: TGCAGCGTTGAAGAAAACCCTGTGGGGATCGGCTACACCTTC
d_gene: .
len: 14
abundance: .
j_gene: TRBJ1-2
v_gene: TRBV29-1

CDR3aa: CASSQGTGGGKLFF
CDR3nt: TGCGCCAGCAGCCAAGGGACAGGGGGAGGAAAACTGTTTTTT
d_gene: TRBD1
len: 14
abundance: .
j_gene: TRBJ1-4
v_gene: TRBV4-3

CDR3aa: CASGGGLATDTQYF
CDR3nt: TGTGCCAGCGGGGGCGGACTAGCAACAGATACGCAGTATTTT
d_gene: TRBD2
len: 14
abundance: .
j_gene: TRBJ2-3
v_gene: TRBV7-3

CDR3aa: CAWSRRLSTDTQYF
CDR3nt: TGTGCCTGGAGTCGGCGACTGAGCACAGATACGCAGTATTTT
d_gene: .
len: 14
abundance: .
j_gene: TRBJ2-3
v_gene: TRBV30

CDR3aa: CASMIQVSTGELFF
CDR3nt: TGTGCCAGCATGATACAGGTGTCGACCGGGGAGCTGTTTTTT
d_gene: .
len: 14
abundance: few
j_gene: TRBJ2-2
v_gene: TRBV6-5

CDR3aa: CSVAQGRGTDTQYF
CDR3nt: TGCAGCGTTGCCCAGGGTCGTGGCACAGATACGCAGTATTTT
d_gene: .
len: 14
abundance: .
j_gene: TRBJ2-3
v_gene: TRBV29-1

CDR3aa: CASSTTGMGGYTF
CDR3nt: TGTGCCAGCAGTACGACAGGGATGGGTGGCTACACCTTC
d_gene: TRBD1
len: 13
abundance: .
j_gene: TRBJ1-2
v_gene: TRBV2

CDR3aa: CASSQGFSGSTDTQYF
CDR3nt: TGCGCCAGCAGCCAAGGGTTTAGCGGGAGCACAGATACGCAGTATTTT
d_gene: TRBD2
len: 16
abundance: .
j_gene: TRBJ2-3
v_gene: TRBV4-1

CDR3aa: CASTARVGELFF
CDR3nt: TGTGCCAGCACGGCTCGGGTTGGGGAGCTGTTTTTT
d_gene: .
len: 12
abundance: .
j_gene: TRBJ2-2
v_gene: TRBV6-5

CDR3aa: CASSAVVGQETQYF
CDR3nt: TGTGCCAGCAGCGCGGTGGTAGGCCAAGAGACCCAGTACTTC
d_gene: .
len: 14
abundance: .
j_gene: TRBJ2-5
v_gene: TRBV9

CDR3aa: CASSVLREVPFF
CDR3nt: TGTGCCAGCAGCGTCCTCCGCGAGGTCCCTTTCTTT
d_gene: .
len: 12
abundance: few
j_gene: TRBJ1-1
v_gene: TRBV2

CDR3aa: CASRGLGGQETQYF
CDR3nt: TGTGCCAGCCGAGGCCTGGGTGGGCAAGAGACCCAGTACTTC
d_gene: .
len: 14
abundance: .
j_gene: TRBJ2-5
v_gene: TRBV2

CDR3aa: CASVDRSLTDTQYF
CDR3nt: TGTGCCAGCGTAGACAGGTCCCTCACAGATACGCAGTATTTT
d_gene: .
len: 14
abundance: .
j_gene: TRBJ2-3
v_gene: TRBV7-8

CDR3aa: CASSQRGKLFF
CDR3nt: TGTGCCAGCAGCCAAAGGGGAAAACTGTTTTTT
d_gene: .
len: 11
abundance: .
j_gene: TRBJ1-4
v_gene: TRBV14

CDR3aa: CSVEPIGTPYGYTF
CDR3nt: TGCAGCGTCGAACCTATCGGGACGCCATATGGCTACACCTTC
d_gene: .
len: 14
abundance: few
j_gene: TRBJ1-2
v_gene: TRBV29-1

CDR3aa: CASSEDGVGNSPLHF
CDR3nt: TGTGCCAGCAGTGAAGATGGGGTAGGGAATTCACCCCTCCACTTT
d_gene: .
len: 15
abundance: .
j_gene: TRBJ1-6
v_gene: TRBV6-1

CDR3aa: CSASGSYEQYF
CDR3nt: TGCAGTGCTAGTGGGAGCTACGAGCAGTACTTC
d_gene: .
len: 11
abundance: .
j_gene: TRBJ2-7
v_gene: TRBV20-1

CDR3aa: CASSLQGSGGGETQYF
CDR3nt: TGTGCCAGCAGCTTACAGGGATCGGGCGGTGGAGAGACCCAGTACTTC
d_gene: .
len: 16
abundance: .
j_gene: TRBJ2-5
v_gene: TRBV11-2

CDR3aa: CASSYSGGTTHYEQYF
CDR3nt: TGTGCCAGCAGTTACTCAGGTGGGACAACCCACTACGAGCAGTACTTC
d_gene: .
len: 16
abundance: .
j_gene: TRBJ2-7
v_gene: TRBV6-5

CDR3aa: CASSPRDRTGANVLTF
CDR3nt: TGTGCCAGCAGCCCCCGCGACAGAACTGGGGCCAACGTCCTGACTTTC
d_gene: .
len: 16
abundance: .
j_gene: TRBJ2-6
v_gene: TRBV11-1

CDR3aa: CAWRVTGTYSSPLHF
CDR3nt: TGTGCCTGGAGGGTTACCGGGACCTATTCCTCACCCCTCCACTTT
d_gene: .
len: 15
abundance: .
j_gene: TRBJ1-6
v_gene: TRBV30

CDR3aa: CATSRVYEEETQYF
CDR3nt: TGTGCCACCAGCAGAGTTTACGAGGAGGAGACCCAGTACTTC
d_gene: .
len: 14
abundance: .
j_gene: TRBJ2-5
v_gene: TRBV15

CDR3aa: CSGCQGRGTEAFF
CDR3nt: TGCAGCGGGTGTCAGGGTCGGGGCACTGAAGCTTTCTTT
d_gene: .
len: 13
abundance: few
j_gene: TRBJ1-1
v_gene: TRBV29-1

CDR3aa: CASSAGPYNEQFF
CDR3nt: TGTGCCAGCTCGGCAGGTCCCTACAATGAGCAGTTCTTC
d_gene: .
len: 13
abundance: .
j_gene: TRBJ2-1
v_gene: TRBV18

CDR3aa: CATSLSTGNNQPQHF
CDR3nt: TGTGCCACCAGCTTATCGACAGGAAACAATCAGCCCCAGCATTTT
d_gene: .
len: 15
abundance: .
j_gene: TRBJ1-5
v_gene: TRBV15

CDR3aa: CASSELISTDTQYF
CDR3nt: TGTGCCAGCAGTGAACTCATTTCGACAGATACGCAGTATTTT
d_gene: .
len: 14
abundance: .
j_gene: TRBJ2-3
v_gene: TRBV2

CDR3aa: CASSYSGQGMNTEAFF
CDR3nt: TGTGCCAGCAGTTATTCGGGACAGGGAATGAACACTGAAGCTTTCTTT
d_gene: TRBD1
len: 16
abundance: .
j_gene: TRBJ1-1
v_gene: TRBV6-5

CDR3aa: CASSQTAGSSYEQYF
CDR3nt: TGTGCCAGCAGTCAGACAGCGGGGAGCTCCTACGAGCAGTACTTC
d_gene: TRBD2
len: 15
abundance: .
j_gene: TRBJ2-7
v_gene: TRBV6-5

CDR3aa: CSVVDYNEQFF
CDR3nt: TGCAGCGTTGTGGATTACAATGAGCAGTTCTTC
d_gene: .
len: 11
abundance: .
j_gene: TRBJ2-1
v_gene: TRBV29-1

CDR3aa: CSVRGTSYNEQFF
CDR3nt: TGCAGCGTTAGGGGGACCTCCTACAATGAGCAGTTCTTC
d_gene: .
len: 13
abundance: .
j_gene: TRBJ2-1
v_gene: TRBV29-1

CDR3aa: CSVEGGTGSYEQYF
CDR3nt: TGCAGCGTTGAAGGGGGGACAGGGAGCTACGAGCAGTACTTC
d_gene: TRBD1
len: 14
abundance: .
j_gene: TRBJ2-7
v_gene: TRBV29-1

CDR3aa: CASSLPGTPDQPQHF
CDR3nt: TGTGCCAGCAGCTTACCTGGGACACCTGATCAGCCCCAGCATTTT
d_gene: .
len: 15
abundance: .
j_gene: TRBJ1-5
v_gene: TRBV7-3